The clone carrying this TCR beta chain was observed a handful of times. Its antigen is undetermined. The source of the sample is a study of T-cell reconstitution after alpha-beta-depleted transplantation in children. Overall study results and limits: Diversity and T-cell counts at one year after transplant derived mostly from new T cells.

As it was prepared, the TCRbeta library received unique molecular identifiers. TCRdb itself ran the PCR reads through MiXCR, one entry per CDR3 protein. The sample carries hundreds of thousands of distinct CDR3 sequences, roughly 15% recorded once. This CDR3 comprises 17 residues. Germline V gene data show CDR1 as LGHDT and CDR2 as YNNKEL (reference sequence). The J segment lost 6 bases and the V segment lost 0 bases, leaving 8 bases of the junction unmatched. The source material was PBMCs, mostly from graft donor cells, sampled 360 days after TCRalphabeta/CD19-depleted stem cell transplant. This TCR came from a male patient younger than 18 who had a stem cell transplant for acute lymphoblastic leukemia, so the T cells may come from the graft donor. The genes are TRBV3-1 and TRBJ2-1; 10 nucleotides agree with TRBD2. The CDR3 is CASSQELLAGEGNEQFF. Here the CDR3 DNA reads TGTGCCAGCAGCCAAGAACTTCTAGCGGGAGAAGGCAATGAGCAGTTCTTC.